The sequence of this T cell receptor (beta chain) was determined in a study of memory CD4+ T cells and cytomegalovirus serostatus. Single viable CD3+CD4+CD8-CD45RO+ cells were sorted as the memory CD4+ T cells. Trimming took 0 bases from V and 7 from J, leaving 12 bases between them. Germline values: CDR1 KGHSH, CDR2 LQKENI. CDR3 length: 14 amino acids. Study processing details: Out-of-frame sequences were removed, leaving around 2,000,000 distinct TCRbeta sequences. Only in-frame clones appear in the TCRdb table, and some are missing; sequencing was by immunoSEQ multiplex PCR. V, J and clone size are those of that table, while D and trimming were read from the DNA. The sample yields about 57,000 clones, around 79% seen once.

Material: memory CD4+ T cells from blood. The TCR was taken from an adult in good health and CMV-seronegative. V is TRBV18 and J is TRBJ1-1; D is undetermined. CDR3 protein: CASSPPSSEDEAFF. The CDR3 DNA follows: TGTGCCAGCTCACCACCGTCTTCCGAAGATGAAGCTTTCTTT. The entire variable domain, with the rest obtained from reference TRBV18 and TRBJ1-1, is as follows: NAGVMQNPRHLVRRRGQEARLRCSPMKGHSHVYWYRQLPEEGLKFMVYLQKENIIDESGMPKERFSAEFPKEGPSILRIQQVVRGDSAAYFCASSPPSSEDEAFFGQGTRLTVV.